This is a list of T cell receptor beta chains from one sample in a study of control samples from healthy donors and cancer patients. Clones were sequenced by immunoSEQ multiplex PCR, and TCRdb holds only the in-frame ones, with some missing. The table has 100,000 to 150,000 clones, 75% to 95% seen once. The specimen sequenced was blood. Receptors were obtained from a man between 18 and 29 years old in good health. CDR3s include the opening cysteine and the closing phenylalanine or tryptophan. The order of the fields is D gene, V gene, clone size, J gene, CDR3 DNA, CDR3 protein. A D gene is named only where the DNA matches it firmly. Clone size is stated in some rows and not others, as once, few, many or a class when expanded.

D gene: -; V gene: TRBV11-1; clone size: -; J gene: TRBJ1-2; CDR3 DNA: TGTGCCAGCAGCTTAGCCCAGGGAATGGATGGCTACACCTTC; CDR3 protein: CASSLAQGMDGYTF
D gene: -; V gene: TRBV30; clone size: -; J gene: TRBJ2-7; CDR3 DNA: TGTGCCTGGAGGCCCAGCGGCAGGACCTACGAGCAGTACTTC; CDR3 protein: CAWRPSGRTYEQYF
D gene: -; V gene: TRBV3-1/TRBV3-2; clone size: -; J gene: TRBJ2-1; CDR3 DNA: TGTGCCAGCAGTACGATGGACTCTGACTACAATGAGCAGTTCTTC; CDR3 protein: CASSTMDSDYNEQFF
D gene: TRBD1; V gene: TRBV4-1; clone size: -; J gene: TRBJ2-3; CDR3 DNA: TGCGCCAGCAGCCAAACAGGGGCGAGGGGCACAGATACGCAGTATTTT; CDR3 protein: CASSQTGARGTDTQYF
D gene: TRBD1; V gene: TRBV5-4; clone size: -; J gene: TRBJ1-6; CDR3 DNA: TGTGCCAGCAGCTTGGAAGGGACAGCCGATTCACCCCTCCACTTT; CDR3 protein: CASSLEGTADSPLHF
D gene: TRBD1; V gene: TRBV24-1; clone size: -; J gene: TRBJ2-2; CDR3 DNA: TGTGCCACCAGTGATCCAGGGGGCCCGAACACCGGGGAGCTGTTTTTT; CDR3 protein: CATSDPGGPNTGELFF
D gene: TRBD1; V gene: TRBV18; clone size: -; J gene: TRBJ1-1; CDR3 DNA: TGTGCCAGCTCACCAAATGGGTTGAGGACAGGGAGCCACACTGAAGCTTTCTTT; CDR3 protein: CASSPNGLRTGSHTEAFF
D gene: TRBD2; V gene: TRBV3-1/TRBV3-2; clone size: -; J gene: TRBJ2-5; CDR3 DNA: TGTGCCAGCAGCGACGGGACTAGCGGGGGCCACCAAGAGACCCAGTACTTC; CDR3 protein: CASSDGTSGGHQETQYF
D gene: TRBD1; V gene: TRBV27; clone size: once; J gene: TRBJ1-4; CDR3 DNA: TGTGCCAGCAGTTCCCAGGGGGCCCGTGAAAAACTGTTTTTT; CDR3 protein: CASSSQGAREKLFF
D gene: TRBD1; V gene: TRBV4-1; clone size: -; J gene: TRBJ1-1; CDR3 DNA: TGCGCCAGCAGCCAATCGGACAGGGAGAACACTGAAGCTTTCTTT; CDR3 protein: CASSQSDRENTEAFF
D gene: TRBD2; V gene: TRBV5-1; clone size: -; J gene: TRBJ2-2; CDR3 DNA: TGCGCCAGCAGCCTACGGGAGGGTTCCGGGGAGCTGTTTTTT; CDR3 protein: CASSLREGSGELFF
D gene: -; V gene: TRBV2; clone size: many; J gene: TRBJ1-1; CDR3 DNA: TGTGCCAGCAGTGTTGGGAACACTGAAGCTTTCTTT; CDR3 protein: CASSVGNTEAFF
D gene: -; V gene: TRBV19; clone size: -; J gene: TRBJ2-7; CDR3 DNA: TGTGCCAGTAGTAGGACAGTCTCCTACGAGCAGTACTTC; CDR3 protein: CASSRTVSYEQYF
D gene: TRBD1; V gene: TRBV7-2; clone size: -; J gene: TRBJ1-2; CDR3 DNA: TGTGCCAGCAGCACAGGGGACTACTATGGCTACACCTTC; CDR3 protein: CASSTGDYYGYTF
D gene: TRBD1; V gene: TRBV2; clone size: -; J gene: TRBJ2-1; CDR3 DNA: TGTGCCAGCAGTGAGACAGGGGTTCCCTCCTACAATGAGCAGTTCTTC; CDR3 protein: CASSETGVPSYNEQFF
D gene: TRBD2; V gene: TRBV11-3; clone size: -; J gene: TRBJ2-1; CDR3 DNA: TGTGCCAGCAGTCAGACGGGACTAGCGGAGCAGTTCTTC; CDR3 protein: CASSQTGLAEQFF
D gene: TRBD1; V gene: TRBV6-1; clone size: -; J gene: TRBJ1-6; CDR3 DNA: TGTGCCAGCAGTTCCACGGGACAGGGGAATTCACCCCTCCACTTT; CDR3 protein: CASSSTGQGNSPLHF
D gene: -; V gene: TRBV11-3; clone size: once; J gene: TRBJ2-1; CDR3 DNA: TGTGCCAGCAGCTCAACCAACAGGGGAGGGGAGCAGTTCTTC; CDR3 protein: CASSSTNRGGEQFF
D gene: -; V gene: TRBV9; clone size: -; J gene: TRBJ2-5; CDR3 DNA: TGTGCCAGCAGCGTAGGGCAGGGGCAAGAGACCCAGTACTTC; CDR3 protein: CASSVGQGQETQYF
D gene: -; V gene: TRBV5-5; clone size: few; J gene: TRBJ1-2; CDR3 DNA: TGTGCCAGCAGCTTGCCCCCCGGGACGACTGGCTACACCTTC; CDR3 protein: CASSLPPGTTGYTF
D gene: -; V gene: TRBV27; clone size: -; J gene: TRBJ1-4; CDR3 DNA: TGTGCCAGCAGGCAGTGGGCTAATGAAAAACTGTTTTTT; CDR3 protein: CASRQWANEKLFF
D gene: -; V gene: TRBV28; clone size: -; J gene: TRBJ2-7; CDR3 DNA: TGTGCCAGCAGAGCTCCAGGGGTCTACGAGCAGTACTTC; CDR3 protein: CASRAPGVYEQYF
D gene: -; V gene: TRBV15; clone size: -; J gene: TRBJ1-6; CDR3 DNA: TGTGCCACCAGCGGAGGAGACGAAGAACTCCACTTT; CDR3 protein: CATSGGDEELHF
D gene: TRBD2; V gene: TRBV29-1; clone size: -; J gene: TRBJ2-3; CDR3 DNA: TGCAGCGTTGCCCCTAGCGGACGCACAGATACGCAGTATTTT; CDR3 protein: CSVAPSGRTDTQYF
D gene: TRBD1; V gene: TRBV4-1; clone size: -; J gene: TRBJ1-6; CDR3 DNA: TGCGCCAGCAGCCAGCGAGCAACAGGGGGCGATAATTCACCCCTCCACTTT; CDR3 protein: CASSQRATGGDNSPLHF
D gene: -; V gene: TRBV18; clone size: few; J gene: TRBJ1-1; CDR3 DNA: TGTGCCAGCTCTACCACGGAGAACACTGAAGCTTTCTTT; CDR3 protein: CASSTTENTEAFF
D gene: -; V gene: TRBV19; clone size: -; J gene: TRBJ2-2; CDR3 DNA: TGTGCCAGTAGTATAGAGGCCGGTGTCGGGGAGCTGTTTTTT; CDR3 protein: CASSIEAGVGELFF
D gene: -; V gene: TRBV6-5; clone size: -; J gene: TRBJ1-1; CDR3 DNA: TGTGCCAGCAGGGAGGACTGGGACGGCAGGTGGGCTTTCTTT; CDR3 protein: CASREDWDGRWAFF
D gene: -; V gene: TRBV4-3; clone size: few; J gene: TRBJ1-4; CDR3 DNA: TGCGCCAGCAGCCAAGGGGGGGTACTGGGAAAACTGTTTTTT; CDR3 protein: CASSQGGVLGKLFF
D gene: TRBD1; V gene: TRBV6-2/TRBV6-3; clone size: -; J gene: TRBJ2-1; CDR3 DNA: TGTGCCAGCAGTTACTCTGGGGACAGGAGATACAATGAGCAGTTCTTC; CDR3 protein: CASSYSGDRRYNEQFF
D gene: -; V gene: TRBV12-3/TRBV12-4; clone size: -; J gene: TRBJ1-1; CDR3 DNA: TGTGCCAGCAGTTTAGAGGGGGGTACTGAAGCTTTCTTT; CDR3 protein: CASSLEGGTEAFF
D gene: -; V gene: TRBV5-1; clone size: -; J gene: TRBJ2-5; CDR3 DNA: TGCGCCAGCAGCACCGGCGACTTACAACTCGGGACCCAGTACTTC; CDR3 protein: CASSTGDLQLGTQYF
D gene: TRBD1; V gene: TRBV15; clone size: -; J gene: TRBJ2-7; CDR3 DNA: TGTGCCACCAGCAGATCGGGACAGGGGAACGTGCAGTACTTC; CDR3 protein: CATSRSGQGNVQYF
D gene: -; V gene: TRBV27; clone size: -; J gene: TRBJ1-5; CDR3 DNA: TGTGCCAGCAGTTACTCCGTAAATCAGCCCCAGCATTTT; CDR3 protein: CASSYSVNQPQHF
D gene: TRBD2; V gene: TRBV11-2; clone size: -; J gene: TRBJ2-3; CDR3 DNA: TGTGCCAGCAGCTTAGGGCTAGCGGGAGGCGCAGATACGCAGTATTTT; CDR3 protein: CASSLGLAGGADTQYF
D gene: -; V gene: TRBV7-9; clone size: -; J gene: TRBJ1-4; CDR3 DNA: TGTGCCAGCAGCTTAAGGCTCCGAACCCTAGCAACTAATGAAAAACTGTTTTTT; CDR3 protein: CASSLRLRTLATNEKLFF
D gene: -; V gene: TRBV6-4; clone size: -; J gene: TRBJ1-1; CDR3 DNA: TGTGCCAGCGGCAGCACTGAAGCTTTCTTT; CDR3 protein: CASGSTEAFF
D gene: TRBD1; V gene: TRBV3-1/TRBV3-2; clone size: once; J gene: TRBJ1-1; CDR3 DNA: TGTGCCAGCAGCCAACTAATTCGGGACAGTGAAGGAACTGAAGCTTTCTTT; CDR3 protein: CASSQLIRDSEGTEAFF
D gene: -; V gene: TRBV9; clone size: -; J gene: TRBJ2-7; CDR3 DNA: TGTGCCAGCAGCCTAGTCGCCGGGGAGCAGTACTTC; CDR3 protein: CASSLVAGEQYF
D gene: -; V gene: TRBV15; clone size: -; J gene: TRBJ2-5; CDR3 DNA: TGTGCCACCAGGACGGGCACCATTAGCGGAGAGACCCAGTACTTC; CDR3 protein: CATRTGTISGETQYF
D gene: TRBD2; V gene: TRBV5-1; clone size: once; J gene: TRBJ2-5; CDR3 DNA: TGCGCCAGCAGCTTCGGCTCAGCGGGGGGGCCAGAGACCCAGTACTTC; CDR3 protein: CASSFGSAGGPETQYF
D gene: -; V gene: TRBV11-2; clone size: -; J gene: TRBJ1-1; CDR3 DNA: TGTGCCAGCAGCTGGTCGGAGGGGTCTGAAGCTTTCTTT; CDR3 protein: CASSWSEGSEAFF
D gene: -; V gene: TRBV12-3/TRBV12-4; clone size: -; J gene: TRBJ2-5; CDR3 DNA: TGTGCCAGCAGTTTTAGACCCGAAGAGACCCAGTACTTC; CDR3 protein: CASSFRPEETQYF
D gene: -; V gene: TRBV5-1; clone size: -; J gene: TRBJ2-2; CDR3 DNA: TGCGCCAGCAGCTTGGATAACACCGGGGAGCTGTTTTTT; CDR3 protein: CASSLDNTGELFF
D gene: -; V gene: TRBV7-2; clone size: -; J gene: TRBJ1-2; CDR3 DNA: TGTGCCAGCAGCCACCCACCGGACATAAGTTATGGCTACACCTTC; CDR3 protein: CASSHPPDISYGYTF
D gene: -; V gene: TRBV5-1; clone size: -; J gene: TRBJ2-1; CDR3 DNA: TGCGCCAGCAGCTTGTTCCCCTCGGACTACGCTCGAAATGAGCAGTTCTTC; CDR3 protein: CASSLFPSDYARNEQFF
D gene: -; V gene: TRBV10-1; clone size: -; J gene: TRBJ2-5; CDR3 DNA: TGCGCCAGCAGTGGCCGACTAGGGGAGACCCAGTACTTC; CDR3 protein: CASSGRLGETQYF
D gene: -; V gene: TRBV28; clone size: -; J gene: TRBJ2-7; CDR3 DNA: TGTGCCAGCAGTTTGTCCGGATACTACGAGCAGTACTTC; CDR3 protein: CASSLSGYYEQYF